This T cell receptor beta chain was profiled in a study of T cells in Graves' hyperthyroidism and ophthalmopathy. The germline gives CDR1 MDHEN, CDR2 SYDVKM. Trimming took 1 base from V and 1 from J; bases not matched to a gene: 4. The CDR3 has 17 residues. The source material, RNA transcripts, was used to amplify TCR beta CDR3 regions. Using the HTBI primer set, a first-round RT-PCR was run on the TCR CDR3. TCRdb re-analysed the multiplex PCR reads in MiXCR, keeping a single row per CDR3 protein. This table has around 600,000 distinct CDR3 sequences, around 14% appearing once. The sequence came from a woman younger than 30 with Graves' ophthalmopathy. V is TRBV28 and J is TRBJ2-4; 10 bases fit TRBD2. Sequenced: blood. The CDR3 here is CASSLSLSGRAKNIQYF. CDR3 in DNA: TGTGCCAGCAGTTTATCCCTTAGCGGGAGGGCCAAAAACATTCAGTACTTC.